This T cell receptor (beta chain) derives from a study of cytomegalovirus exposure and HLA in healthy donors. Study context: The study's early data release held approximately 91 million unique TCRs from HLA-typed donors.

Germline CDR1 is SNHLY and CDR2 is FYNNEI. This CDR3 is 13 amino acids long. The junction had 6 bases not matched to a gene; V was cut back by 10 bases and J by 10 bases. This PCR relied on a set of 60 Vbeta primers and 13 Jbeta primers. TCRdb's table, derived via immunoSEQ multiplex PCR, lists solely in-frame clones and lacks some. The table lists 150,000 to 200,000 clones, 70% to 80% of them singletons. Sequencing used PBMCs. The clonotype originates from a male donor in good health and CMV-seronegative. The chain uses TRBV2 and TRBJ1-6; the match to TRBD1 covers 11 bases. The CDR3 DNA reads TGTGCCACCAGGGGACAGGGGGAATCACCCCTCCACTTT. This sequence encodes CATRGQGESPLHF.